The clone carrying this T cell receptor beta chain was counted a few times. What it binds is not known. The CDR3 contains 14 residues. Germline CDR1 is MNHEY and CDR2 is SVGEGT. V was trimmed by 7 bases and J by 4 bases, leaving 14 bases between them. Through a sample-barcoded 5' primer and a J-beta primer mix, a second PCR was run for roughly 7 to 12 cycles. CDR3-containing paired-end reads numbering at least 2.5 million came from each sample. Each CDR3 protein is one row after TCRdb ran MiXCR on the 5' RACE reads. The data contain fewer than 2,000,000 distinct CDR3 sequences, roughly a third of them seen just once; the ten biggest clones take up approximately 10%. These data come from a study of blood T cells in healthy people across ages. Study-level points and caveats: It was not known whether donors were CMV positive (a possible confounder of expanded clonotype changes). Using unsorted PBMCs precluded a conclusive naive versus antigen-experienced comparison.

This chain uses TRBV6-2 or TRBV6-3 with TRBJ1-5, with unresolved D. This TCR derives from a woman in her 30s in good health. What was sequenced was blood. The CDR3 coding sequence is TGTGCCAGCAAAGTTGCGGTGATAAATCAGCCCCAGCATTTT. It encodes CASKVAVINQPQHF.